This record concerns one TCR beta chain sequence. Its antigen remains unidentified. Base qualities are not provided; no much larger clone lies one nucleotide away. This sample's time point label indicates: persistent/refractory GD, antithyroid drugs over 5 years with positive TRAb. For both TCR sequencing and RNA sequencing, RNA was extracted from PBMCs in TRIzol. The diagnosis of Graves' disease was made according to American Thyroid Association guidelines. Patients for the study were recruited at an endocrinology department in Xi'an, China. Each patient gave roughly 10 milliliters of peripheral blood, collected in an EDTA anticoagulant tube. PBMCs were isolated by Ficoll Paque Plus density gradient separation without further T cell sorting. An Agilent 2100 Bioanalyzer and agarose gel were used to check RNA quality, and a NanoDrop 2000 was used to measure RNA concentration. Library creation used multiplex PCR. Data came from an Illumina HiSeq 4000. iRepertoire HTBI primers and Arm-PCR amplification of CDR3 regions were used to construct TCR beta libraries. Before sequencing, the PCR products went through gel purification. The source study handled its data this way. Across samples, around 62 TRBV and roughly 13 TRBJ segments were identified and used for gene usage analysis of CDR3 amino acid clonotypes. Filtered high-quality paired reads were merged into contigs using COPE and FqMerger. BLAST was used to align contigs to the IMGT TRBV, TRBD and TRBJ reference genes, and CDR3 was defined following IMGT. Highly expanded clones were defined as clonotypes with a frequency above 0.1%. Repertoire diversity was measured by Shannon entropy, and V-J evenness by the Gini coefficient. Clonotypes shared by more than one individual were considered public. TCRdb redid the processing of the public reads, applying fastp at Q25 and MiXCR, and retained in-frame beta chains. Every CDR3 protein is listed once, alongside the most common genes and DNA of its rows. TCRdb, not the authors, supplied the V and J calls. Across this sample there are over 650,000 distinct CDR3 sequences, with 25% to 30% seen only once. The top ten constitute around 42% of the sample.

This record comes from a study of regulatory T cells in long-lasting Graves disease (dated by TCRdb to the early 2020s). With regard to the full study: To count as having persistent Graves' disease, a patient had to have received antithyroid drug treatment for over 5 years with TSH receptor autoantibodies remaining persistently positive. This study used TCR sequencing and RNA sequencing of peripheral blood to compare persistent Graves' disease patients against newly diagnosed Graves' disease patients. A total of around 35 samples were covered by TCR sequencing, comprising approximately 13 persistent and roughly 20 newly diagnosed Graves' disease patients. In the clinical cohort, patients with persistent Graves' disease had used antithyroid drugs for an average of about 9.3 years. The study took place in China and was registered as a clinical trial. The study at large found these results: Only the TCR beta chain was sequenced and analyzed. TRBV28, TRBJ1-2 and TRBJ2-5 were preferentially used in persistent disease, while TRBV20-1 and TRBJ2-1 were favored in newly diagnosed disease. Because the primary lesion, thyroid tissue, could not be accessed, the study looked at peripheral blood alone. The authors acknowledged the small sample size as a limitation that may reduce accuracy. Compared with newly diagnosed patients, persistent Graves' disease patients had lower TCR Shannon entropy and fewer highly expanded clones, which suggests clonal expansion. A larger number of public clonotypes was shared among persistent patients (fewer than 3,000) than among newly diagnosed patients (approximately 1,000).

Via the germline V gene (reference sequence), CDR1 is DFQATT and CDR2 SNEGSKA. Ends trimmed: V by 1 base, J by 7 bases; bases unmatched to a gene: 7. The CDR3, cysteine through phenylalanine, is 15 amino acids long. The kept DNA is CDR3 alone, 45 bases in frame from the first base. The rearrangement combines TRBV20-1 with TRBJ1-6, and TRBD1 aligns with 7 junction nucleotides. Sequencing used peripheral blood mononuclear cells (PBMCs), obtained when the disease was refractory, from a patient treated with antithyroid drugs. The receptor was derived from a female donor with Graves disease. The bases are TGCAGTGCTAGAGTCAGCAGGGGGGAAAATTCACCCCTCCACTTT. Translation gives CSARVSRGENSPLHF.